These 14 T cell receptor beta chains were all obtained from the same sample, sequenced in a study of T cell responses to AZD1222 COVID-19 vaccine. Measured with immunoSEQ multiplex PCR; TCRdb has only the in-frame clones, and not every one. In the table there are 200,000 or so clones, approximately 93% of which are singletons. The input for sequencing was peripheral blood, taken 28 days after the second AZD1222 dose. Every receptor here comes from an adult who received the AZD1222 COVID-19 vaccine.

The chain recombines TRBV18 with TRBJ1-1, with no clear D. CDR1 and CDR2 from the germline V gene are KGHSH and LQKENI. The CDR3 spans 13 residues. The V end lost 1 base, the J end lost 6 bases, and 9 bases lay between the germline ends. The CDR3: CASSPQHDAEAFF. The CDR3 region has the DNA TGTGCCAGCTCACCACAACATGACGCTGAAGCTTTCTTT.

The DNA for the CDR3 is TGCGCCAGCAGCCCGGATGGGGGGGGCCAAGAGACCCAGTACTTC. It encodes CASSPDGGGQETQYF. The chain combines TRBV5-1 with TRBJ2-5; 7 bases align to TRBD2. V shed 4 bases and J 1 base; nucleotides not matched to a gene: 7. CDR3 size: 15 residues. The germline V gene encodes CDR1 SGHRS and CDR2 YFSETQ.

V is TRBV23-1 and J is TRBJ1-2; no reliable D call. TRBV23-1 qualifies as an ORF whose function is uncertain. Trimming took off 3 bases at V and 8 bases at J, with 13 bases between the two ends. The CDR3 sequence is 13 residues long. This CDR3 reads CASSHSLAPGYTF. Here the CDR3 DNA reads TGCGCCAGCAGTCATAGTCTGGCCCCGGGCTACACCTTC.

The rearrangement uses TRBV10-3 and TRBJ1-1; D not certain. This CDR3 region has 13 residues. Trimming cost V 5 bases and J 1 base, with 8 bases left between them. The germline gives CDR1 ENHRY, CDR2 SYGVKD. The CDR3 DNA reads TGTGCCATCAGTACACCAGGGAACACTGAAGCTTTCTTT. Protein sequence: CAISTPGNTEAFF.

V gene TRBV7-2 combines with J gene TRBJ2-1, with TRBD2 matching 9 bases. Germline V gene lookup returns CDR1 SGHTA and CDR2 FQGNSA. CDR3 length equals 18 residues. With V trimmed by 5 bases and J by 3 bases, 14 bases remained unmatched. CDR3 nucleotide sequence: TGTGCCAGCAGCCCCGGAGCGGGGCGGGGGGGCTTCTACAATGAGCAGTTCTTC. Encoded protein: CASSPGAGRGGFYNEQFF.

This chain joins TRBV27 and TRBJ1-2, with D perhaps matching TRBD1 (5 bases). V was pared by 2 bases and J by 4 bases, with 14 bases between. Germline V gene sequence: CDR1 MNHEY, CDR2 SMNVEV (reference sequence). The CDR3 runs 15 residues. Here the CDR3 reads CASSLVGVGGYGYTF. In nucleotides, the CDR3 is TGTGCCAGCAGTTTAGTGGGGGTGGGGGGCTATGGCTACACCTTC.

This clone has a handful of counts. The V call is TRBV3-1 (or the pseudogene TRBV3-2), the J call TRBJ1-5, with D unresolved. V gave up 3 bases and J gave up 5 bases, with 11 bases separating them. Per germline, CDR1 LGHDT and CDR2 YNNKEL (reference sequence). The CDR3 contains 14 residues. The CDR3 region is CASSHSGGDQPQHF. In DNA form, the CDR3 reads TGTGCCAGCAGCCATTCCGGCGGGGATCAGCCCCAGCATTTT.

This clone was counted a single time. The chain combines TRBV7-2 with TRBJ1-4; TRBD1 matches at 7 bases. Germline CDR1 SGHTA, CDR2 FQGNSA. This CDR3 has 16 amino acids. The V gene end was trimmed by 3 bases and the J gene end by 3 bases; junction bases not matched to a gene: 7. The CDR3 DNA is TGTGCCAGCAGCTTGGACAGGAGGATTCCTAATGAAAAACTGTTTTTT. Protein sequence: CASSLDRRIPNEKLFF.

This clone was seen a single time. The chain recombines TRBV27 with TRBJ2-3; the D is unclear. Per germline, CDR1 MNHEY and CDR2 SMNVEV (reference sequence). This CDR3 is 16 amino acids long. With 10 bases removed from V and 3 bases from J, the gap between germline ends came to 23 bases. CDR3 protein: CAIQTKTEEGTDTQYF. For the CDR3, the DNA is TGTGCCATCCAAACCAAAACAGAGGAAGGAACAGATACGCAGTATTTT.

This clone was found once. The chain combines TRBV5-5 with TRBJ2-1, with no clear D. The germline CDR1 and CDR2 sequences are SGHKS and YYEKEE (reference sequence). V gave up 3 bases and J gave up 5 bases, with 12 bases separating them. The CDR3 runs 14 residues. The CDR3 spells CASSSRRGDNEQFF. The CDR3 coding sequence is TGTGCCAGCAGCTCCCGTCGAGGAGACAATGAGCAGTTCTTC.

The J gene is TRBJ1-3, the V gene TRBV19; D may be TRBD1 (5 bases). Trimming shortened V by 9 bases and J by 5 bases, and 14 bases separated the two germline ends. The CDR3 runs to 13 residues. Germline V gives CDR1 LNHDA, CDR2 SQIVND (reference sequence). Written as DNA, the CDR3 is TGTGCCAGCATAGGGGCATCCCGAAACACCATATATTTT. This translates into CASIGASRNTIYF.

V gene TRBV21-1 combines with J gene TRBJ2-1; TRBD2 is the table's D call, not checked against the DNA. TRBV21-1 is classified as a pseudogene. The CDR3 is 17 residues long. The CDR3 sequence: CASSKSKGGTSNNEQFF. The CDR3 DNA follows: TGTGCCAGCAGCAAGTCCAAGGGTGGGACTTCTAACAATGAGCAGTTCTTC.

This chain links TRBV7-8 with TRBJ1-6; D is uncertain. Germline V gene sequence: CDR1 SGHVS, CDR2 FQNEAQ. V was clipped by 1 base and J by 2 bases, with 12 bases between them. This CDR3 contains 17 residues. Here the CDR3 DNA reads TGTGCCAGCAGCTTAGGGGTGTTGTTGCCCTATAATTCACCCCTCCACTTT. It encodes CASSLGVLLPYNSPLHF.

The genes are TRBV5-4 and TRBJ1-1; maybe TRBD1 (5 bases). The germline V gene has CDR1 SGHNT and CDR2 YYREEE (reference sequence). The CDR3 extends over 15 amino acids. Trimming took 0 bases from V and 1 from J, leaving 10 bases between them. CDR3: CASSLVTVQNTEAFF. The CDR3 nucleotides are TGTGCCAGCAGCTTGGTGACAGTCCAGAACACTGAAGCTTTCTTT.